Following are 12 T cell receptor beta chains from one sample sequenced in a study of T cell responses to AZD1222 COVID-19 vaccine. Sequencing used immunoSEQ multiplex PCR; TCRdb keeps in-frame clones, though not all of them. Counted here are 110,000 to 150,000 clones, around 88% occurring once; the ten biggest clones make up under 3.5%. Sequenced material: peripheral blood, taken on day 0 of AZD1222 vaccination. The receptors shown here come from an adult in good health.

This clone has just one count. V and J are TRBV19 and TRBJ1-2; D uncertain. CDR1 LNHDA and CDR2 SQIVND come from the germline V gene (reference sequence). CDR3 size: 12 residues. Trimming pared 6 bases from V and 3 bases from J, leaving 8 bases between. Written as DNA, the CDR3 is TGTGCCAGTAGCATGGGAGACTATGGCTACACCTTC. As protein: CASSMGDYGYTF.

This chain joins TRBV5-8 and TRBJ1-1; D is ambiguous. CDR3 length: 10 amino acids. V lost 0 bases, J lost 11 bases, and 5 bases lay in between. The germline V gene encodes CDR1 SGHTS and CDR2 YDEGEE. The CDR3 nucleotides read TGTGCCAGCAGCTTGGGGTTGGCTTTCTTT. Translation: CASSLGLAFF.

J is TRBJ2-3 and V is TRBV3-1 (or the pseudogene TRBV3-2); D remains ambiguous. The germline gives CDR1 LGHDT, CDR2 YNNKEL (reference sequence). V shed 1 base and J shed 3 bases, with 5 bases lying between them. The CDR3 sequence is 13 residues long. The CDR3 spells CASSQVITDTQYF. In DNA, the CDR3 is TGTGCCAGCAGCCAAGTAATTACAGATACGCAGTATTTT.

The chain has TRBV27 and TRBJ1-1; 9 positions agree with TRBD1. V was clipped by 5 bases and J by 9 bases; unmatched bases: 7. Germline V CDR1 and CDR2: MNHEY, SMNVEV (reference sequence). This CDR3 has 13 residues. The CDR3, as DNA: TGTGCCAGCAGTCCTAGGACAGGGGAGCAAGCTTTCTTT. Encoded protein: CASSPRTGEQAFF.

The J gene is TRBJ2-7, the V gene TRBV30; maybe TRBD2 (6 bases). The CDR3 is made up of 15 amino acids. Germline values: CDR1 GTSNPN, CDR2 SVGIG (reference sequence). V was shortened by 3 bases and J by 2 bases, with 17 bases between the two germline ends. The CDR3 DNA is TGTGCCTGGAGCTCACCGGAGGGGAGAACCTACGAGCAGTACTTC. Residues: CAWSSPEGRTYEQYF.

V gene TRBV4-2 combines with J gene TRBJ2-7, with D unclear. Trimming took 1 base from V and 4 from J, leaving 11 bases between them. The germline V gene encodes CDR1 LGHNA and CDR2 YNFKEQ. The CDR3 is 14 amino acids. CDR3 DNA sequence: TGTGCCAGCAGCCAAGGTAACACTTTTTACGAGCAGTACTTC. This gives the protein CASSQGNTFYEQYF.

This rearrangement joins TRBV30 to TRBJ2-2; D is undetermined. There are 13 residues in the CDR3. Germline V CDR1 and CDR2: GTSNPN, SVGIG (reference sequence). V dropped 2 bases and J dropped 5 bases, with 9 bases sitting between them. The CDR3 loop reads CAWSQDGTGELFF. CDR3 DNA sequence: TGTGCCTGGAGTCAAGACGGTACCGGGGAGCTGTTTTTT.

This chain links TRBV2 with TRBJ2-1; 8 bases match TRBD2. The germline V gene has CDR1 SNHLY and CDR2 FYNNEI. The CDR3 is 13 amino acids. After removal of 7 bases from V and 7 bases from J, the junction contained 6 bases not matched to a gene. For the CDR3, the DNA is TGTGCCAGCAAGGAGACTAGCGCTAATGAGCAGTTCTTC. Protein product: CASKETSANEQFF.

V is TRBV5-1 and J is TRBJ1-4; TRBD1 is a possible D gene (6 bases). Germline loops: CDR1 SGHRS, CDR2 YFSETQ. V lost 1 base to trimming and J lost 2 bases, with 6 bases between them. The CDR3 totals 14 residues. The CDR3 DNA reads TGCGCCAGCAGCTTGCAGGGGACTAATGAAAAACTGTTTTTT. This sequence encodes CASSLQGTNEKLFF.

The chain employs TRBV7-9 and TRBJ2-7; D is uncertain. The V and J ends lost 2 bases and 6 bases respectively, with 5 bases between them. The germline V gene has CDR1 SEHNR and CDR2 FQNEAQ (reference sequence). The CDR3 extends over 11 amino acids. The CDR3 DNA reads as TGTGCCAGCAGCTTATCGGGCGAGCAGTACTTC. It is translated as CASSLSGEQYF.

A few counts support this clone. This chain uses TRBV5-1 with TRBJ2-3; D could derive from TRBD1 or TRBD2 (5 bases each). This CDR3 has 13 residues. Deletions cut 4 bases from V and 2 bases from J, with 8 bases between. Germline CDR1 SGHRS, CDR2 YFSETQ. The DNA of the CDR3 is TGCGCCAGCAGCGGGACCCCCACAGATACGCAGTATTTT. The encoded protein is CASSGTPTDTQYF. Variable domain in full (rest from reference TRBV5-1 and TRBJ2-3): KAGVTQTPRYLIKTRGQQVTLSCSPISGHRSVSWYQQTPGQGLQFLFEYFSETQRNKGNFPGRFSGRQFSNSRSEMNVSTLELGDSALYLCASSGTPTDTQYFGPGTRLTVL.

This rearrangement joins TRBV27 to TRBJ1-5, with D unresolved. V was clipped by 6 bases and J by 7 bases, with 13 bases between them. Germline loops: CDR1 MNHEY, CDR2 SMNVEV (reference sequence). The CDR3 totals 13 residues. CDR3 amino acids: CASSPARFQPQHF. CDR3 sequence (DNA): TGTGCCAGCAGCCCCGCAAGGTTCCAGCCCCAGCATTTT.